These 31 T cell receptor beta chains share one sample of origin, sequenced in a study of shared clonotypes between healthy human individuals. Repertoires were generated with immunoSEQ multiplex PCR, while TCRdb's copy carries only in-frame clones and drops some. The sample has 450,000 to 500,000 clones, around 80% seen once. The sequencing sample was made of PBMCs. The source of these receptors is a woman aged 35 to 49 in good health. Some clones in this sample may be carry-over from other donors' samples.

This chain joins TRBV15 and TRBJ1-5; 7 bases match TRBD1. The germline CDR1 and CDR2 sequences are LNHNV and YYDKDF (reference sequence). The CDR3 runs 17 residues. The J segment lost 1 base and the V segment lost 3 bases, leaving 9 bases of the junction unmatched. In nucleotides, the CDR3 is TGTGCCACCAGCAGGGGTTTAGGACAGGAGAGCAATCAGCCCCAGCATTTT. Encoded protein: CATSRGLGQESNQPQHF.

The chain recombines TRBV28 with TRBJ1-2, with TRBD1 matching over 7 bases. The CDR3 is 15 residues long. The V gene's germline CDR1 is MDHEN and CDR2 SYDVKM. V lost 5 bases and J lost 8; bases outside the gene matches: 14. The CDR3 sequence is CASSPHDDRAEGYTF. CDR3 bases: TGTGCCAGCAGTCCCCACGACGACAGGGCTGAGGGCTACACCTTC.

This clone was recorded at least ten times. V usage is TRBV7-6 and J usage is TRBJ2-7, with 8 bases aligning to TRBD1. The V and J ends lost 0 bases and 1 base, in that order; junction bases with no gene match: 14. CDR1 is SGHVS and CDR2 is FNYEAQ in the germline V gene. The CDR3 runs 19 residues. CDR3 DNA: TGTGCCAGCAGCTTAGCGGTGAGAACAGGGGGACTGGGGTCCTACGAGCAGTACTTC. Protein sequence: CASSLAVRTGGLGSYEQYF.

The V and J genes are TRBV4-1 and TRBJ2-5; TRBD1 aligns across 8 bases. The DNA end lines up better with TRBJ2-7; the J call may be wrong. The CDR3 has 14 amino acids. Germline CDR1 reads MGHRA; CDR2 reads YSYEKL. The CDR3 bases are TGCGCCAGCAGCCAGCAGGACAGGGACTACGAGCAGTACTTC. It specifies CASSQQDRDYEQYF.

CDR3 bases: TGTGCCAGCAGCTCACAACTAGCGGCGAACACCGGGGAGCTGTTTTTT. It translates to CASSSQLAANTGELFF. The chain couples TRBV7-7 to TRBJ2-2, with 8 positions matching TRBD2. Germline assignment: CDR1 SSHAT and CDR2 FNYEAQ (reference sequence). V dropped 4 bases and J dropped 0; count of bases not matched to a gene: 4. CDR3 length: 16 amino acids.

This chain links TRBV2 with TRBJ2-5, with D perhaps matching TRBD1 (6 bases). The CDR3 is made up of 13 amino acids. Trimming took off 8 bases at V and 5 bases at J, with 15 bases between the two ends. Germline V CDR1 and CDR2: SNHLY, FYNNEI. The CDR3 nucleotides read TGTGCCAGCGGAAACAGGGATGCGGAGACCCAGTACTTC. This sequence encodes CASGNRDAETQYF.

The V and J genes are TRBV5-1 and TRBJ2-7; 9 bases line up with TRBD1. In germline, CDR1 is SGHRS, CDR2 YFSETQ. This CDR3 is 15 amino acids long. The V gene end was trimmed by 2 bases and the J gene end by 0 bases; junction bases not matched to a gene: 3. The CDR3 loop reads CASSFQTGGSYEQYF. DNA for the CDR3: TGCGCCAGCAGCTTCCAGACAGGGGGCTCCTACGAGCAGTACTTC.

This clone has only one observation. The chain couples TRBV28 to TRBJ2-1; TRBD2 matches at 14 bases. There are 15 residues in the CDR3. Per germline, CDR1 MDHEN and CDR2 SYDVKM. After removal of 5 bases from V and 8 bases from J, the junction contained 5 bases not matched to a gene. The CDR3 bases are TGTGCCAGCAGTCCGGTGGGACTAGCGGGAGATGAGCAGTTCTTC. This translates into CASSPVGLAGDEQFF.

This clone was seen only once. This chain links TRBV11-1 with TRBJ2-7, with D perhaps TRBD1 or TRBD2 (5 bases each). Trimming cost V 8 bases and J 7 bases, with 21 bases left between them. Germline V lookup: CDR1 SGHAT, CDR2 FQDESV (reference sequence). CDR3 length: 14 residues. The CDR3 DNA reads as TGTGCCAGCGATAATCCGGGACCCCTAACGGAGCAGTACTTC. Encoded protein: CASDNPGPLTEQYF.

This chain joins TRBV2 and TRBJ2-1; 10 bases map to TRBD2. Germline loops: CDR1 SNHLY, CDR2 FYNNEI. There are 16 residues in the CDR3. The trim removed 3 bases at V and 8 bases at J, leaving 10 bases unmatched. CDR3 nucleotides: TGTGCCAGCAGTGAGCGGCTAGCGGGAGTTCTGGATGAGCAGTTCTTC. Its translation: CASSERLAGVLDEQFF. Combining the CDR3 with reference TRBV2 and TRBJ2-1 gives the whole variable domain EPEVTQTPSHQVTQMGQEVILRCVPISNHLYFYWYRQILGQKVEFLVSFYNNEISEKSEIFDDQFSVERPDGSNFTLKIRSTKLEDSAMYFCASSERLAGVLDEQFFGPGTRLTVL.

This chain joins TRBV5-1 and TRBJ2-3; weak D call: TRBD1 (5 bases). The CDR3 extends over 14 amino acids. The germline V gene encodes CDR1 SGHRS and CDR2 YFSETQ. V dropped 0 bases and J dropped 6 bases, with 11 bases sitting between them. Written as DNA, the CDR3 is TGCGCCAGCAGCTTGGACAGGCCCCCCGATACGCAGTATTTT. Its protein is CASSLDRPPDTQYF.

This clone was picked up one time. The chain is built from TRBV7-3 and TRBJ2-2, with 8 bases matching TRBD1. V lost 5 bases and J lost 0; bases outside the gene matches: 5. The CDR3 is made up of 16 amino acids. The germline V gene encodes CDR1 SGHTA and CDR2 FQGTGA. CDR3 coding DNA: TGTGCCAGCAGCCAAGACAGGGGAGCGAACACCGGGGAGCTGTTTTTT. The encoded protein is CASSQDRGANTGELFF. Complete variable domain (other parts from reference TRBV7-3 and TRBJ2-2): GAGVSQTPSNKVTEKGKYVELRCDPISGHTALYWYRQSLGQGPEFLIYFQGTGAADDSGLPNDRFFAVRPEGSVSTLKIQRTERGDSAVYLCASSQDRGANTGELFFGEGSRLTVL.

V gene TRBV21-1 combines with J gene TRBJ2-3; the table's D gene call, TRBD1, was not cross checked with the DNA. TRBV21-1 is classified as a pseudogene. This CDR3 comprises 15 residues. The CDR3 region is CASSKGDRVTDTQYF. The CDR3 coding sequence is TGTGCCAGCAGCAAGGGGGACAGGGTGACAGATACGCAGTATTTT.

J is TRBJ1-2 and V is TRBV9, with D unclear. The CDR3 has 17 residues. The V gene's germline CDR1 is SGDLS and CDR2 YYNGEE. Trimming shortened V by 0 bases and J by 8 bases, and 23 bases separated the two germline ends. In DNA, the CDR3 is TGTGCCAGCAGCGTAGAGATTAACATACCCTCCCCGGGGGGCTACACCTTC. Amino acids: CASSVEINIPSPGGYTF.

Turning to this clone: Other DNA sequences from this sample encode an identical CDR3 as well. This chain uses TRBV7-9 with TRBJ1-3, with unresolved D. The V gene's germline CDR1 is SEHNR and CDR2 FQNEAQ (reference sequence). Trimming cost V 2 bases and J 0 bases, with 5 bases left between them. CDR3 length equals 14 residues. CDR3 sequence (DNA): TGTGCCAGCAGCTTAACGAGCTCTGGAAACACCATATATTTT. Amino acids: CASSLTSSGNTIYF. Drawing the rest from reference TRBV7-9 and TRBJ1-3, the complete variable domain is DTGVSQNPRHKITKRGQNVTFRCDPISEHNRLYWYRQTLGQGPEFLTYFQNEAQLEKSRLLSDRFSAERPKGSFSTLEIQRTEQGDSAMYLCASSLTSSGNTIYFGEGSWLTVV.

The V and J genes are TRBV28 and TRBJ2-1; 7 bases are shared with TRBD2. Germline V CDR1 and CDR2: MDHEN, SYDVKM. V dropped 8 bases and J dropped 7; count of bases not matched to a gene: 17. CDR3 size: 16 residues. CDR3 in DNA: TGTGCCAGCTCCCCGCGGATCGGGACTAACTTAAATGAGCAGTTCTTC. It yields the protein CASSPRIGTNLNEQFF.

Worth noting for this clone: A far larger clone is just one base off, so this is likely a read error. The chain uses TRBV4-2 and TRBJ1-2, with TRBD1 as a possible D gene (5 bases). Germline CDR1 is LGHNA and CDR2 is YNFKEQ. The CDR3 is 15 residues long. Trimming pared 4 bases from V and 4 bases from J, leaving 16 bases between. The CDR3 loop is CASSPSGAEPYGYTF. The CDR3 coding sequence is TGTGCCAGCAGCCCATCCGGGGCCGAGCCCTATGGCTACACCTTC.

V usage is TRBV6-5 and J usage is TRBJ2-4; the D is unclear. Germline CDR1 reads MNHEY; CDR2 reads SVGAGI. The CDR3 has 14 amino acids. The V and J ends lost 2 bases and 0 bases respectively, with 5 bases between them. CDR3 in DNA: TGTGCCAGCAGTTACAGTTTAGCCAAAAACATTCAGTACTTC. Translated: CASSYSLAKNIQYF.

The chain carries TRBV7-9 and TRBJ2-7; no clear D. Germline assignment: CDR1 SEHNR and CDR2 FQNEAQ (reference sequence). Trimming took 1 base from V and 6 from J, leaving 10 bases between them. The CDR3 covers 13 residues. The DNA for the CDR3 is TGTGCCAGCAGCTTAGAAATCCTCGGCGAGCAGTACTTC. It specifies CASSLEILGEQYF.

V gene TRBV16 combines with J gene TRBJ2-1, with a tentative D call TRBD2 (6 bases). The V gene's germline CDR1 is KGHSY and CDR2 FQNENV. Trimming pared 6 bases from V and 6 bases from J, leaving 15 bases between. The CDR3 sequence is 14 residues long. CDR3 DNA: TGTGCCAGCAGACTTATGAGGGGAGGCAATGAGCAGTTCTTC. This gives the protein CASRLMRGGNEQFF.

The rearrangement joins TRBV5-1 to TRBJ2-1; the D gene could be TRBD1 or TRBD2 (5 bases each). The CDR3 is 21 residues long. V was cut by 0 bases and J by 6 bases, with 31 bases left in between. Germline-derived CDR1 and CDR2 are SGHRS and YFSETQ. This CDR3 reads CASSLGADFGTTPWGSNEQFF. CDR3 in DNA: TGCGCCAGCAGCTTGGGAGCTGACTTTGGGACCACGCCCTGGGGTAGCAATGAGCAGTTCTTC.

V and J are TRBV6-1 and TRBJ2-6; no clear D gene. V gave up 4 bases and J gave up 0 bases, with 7 bases separating them. Germline values: CDR1 MNHNS, CDR2 SASEGT. The CDR3 covers 15 residues. CDR3 DNA sequence: TGTGCCAGCAGTGTACGTCCCTCTGGGGCCAACGTCCTGACTTTC. Translating it yields CASSVRPSGANVLTF.

As to this clone: At one end, the junction sequence differs from germline, possibly due to a read error. The chain is built from TRBV5-1 and TRBJ2-3; D is ambiguous. This CDR3 is built from 14 residues. From germline, CDR1 is SGHRS and CDR2 YFSETQ. CDR3 nucleotides: TGCGCCAGCACCTTGGTGGTACACACAGATACGCAGTATTTT. Translation gives CASTLVVHTDTQYF.

CDR3 DNA: TGCGCCAGCAGCCAACTTGGGACTAGCGGGATTAGCACAGATACGCAGTATTTT. This codes for CASSQLGTSGISTDTQYF. The rearrangement joins TRBV4-1 to TRBJ2-3; 13 bases agree with TRBD2. V lost 2 bases to trimming and J lost 0 bases; unmatched junction nucleotides: 5. The CDR3 runs to 18 residues. CDR1 is MGHRA and CDR2 is YSYEKL in the germline V gene.

The chain links TRBV2 to TRBJ1-1; no firm D call. The germline gives CDR1 SNHLY, CDR2 FYNNEI. V was cut by 5 bases and J by 1 base, with 17 bases left in between. The CDR3 covers 16 residues. CDR3 loop: CASSPPLDTPNTEAFF. The CDR3 DNA reads as TGTGCCAGCAGTCCTCCCCTAGACACCCCGAACACTGAAGCTTTCTTT.

The chain combines TRBV28 with TRBJ1-5; the D gene is possibly TRBD1 (5 bases). The CDR3 covers 17 residues. V dropped 5 bases and J dropped 5 bases, with 22 bases sitting between them. Germline assignment: CDR1 MDHEN and CDR2 SYDVKM. The CDR3 sequence is CASSLGQGFERYQPQHF. CDR3 bases: TGTGCCAGCAGTCTAGGTCAGGGTTTCGAGCGGTATCAGCCCCAGCATTTT.

This clone was recorded once. V is TRBV5-6 and J is TRBJ2-1; D perhaps matches TRBD2 (5 bases). Trimming removed 2 bases at V and 8 bases at J, with 14 bases between. This CDR3 contains 14 residues. Germline CDR1 reads SGHDT; CDR2 reads YYEEEE. For the CDR3, the DNA is TGTGCCAGCAGCTTAATAACGGGAATGGATGAGCAGTTCTTC. Amino acids: CASSLITGMDEQFF.

The J gene is TRBJ2-3, the V gene TRBV7-9; TRBD1 matches 9 bases. Germline assignment: CDR1 SEHNR and CDR2 FQNEAQ (reference sequence). CDR3 length: 16 amino acids. The J segment lost 4 bases and the V segment lost 1 base, leaving 6 bases of the junction unmatched. CDR3 amino acids: CASSLGTGVVADTQYF. In nucleotides, the CDR3 is TGTGCCAGCAGCTTAGGGACAGGGGTGGTAGCAGATACGCAGTATTTT.

This chain uses TRBV27 with TRBJ2-1; D remains ambiguous. CDR1 and CDR2 from the germline V gene are MNHEY and SMNVEV (reference sequence). V was clipped by 5 bases and J by 0 bases, with 11 bases between them. This CDR3 region has 15 residues. The CDR3 spells CASSRLALSYNEQFF. In DNA, the CDR3 is TGTGCCAGCAGTCGCTTGGCCCTCTCCTACAATGAGCAGTTCTTC.

This clone has just one count. The chain combines TRBV7-2 with TRBJ1-3; D not certain. The CDR3 sequence is 14 residues long. Trimming stripped 2 bases from V and 0 bases from J, with 5 bases between. Germline V gene sequence: CDR1 SGHTA, CDR2 FQGNSA. In nucleotides, the CDR3 is TGTGCCAGCAGCTTATCCGTCTCTGGAAACACCATATATTTT. It is translated as CASSLSVSGNTIYF.

Note on this clone: A far larger clone is off by one base, so a read error is likely. Different DNA sequences within this sample yield the same CDR3. V is TRBV6-1 and J is TRBJ2-6, with D possibly matching TRBD1 (5 bases). This CDR3 is 14 amino acids long. Germline lookup yields CDR1 MNHNS and CDR2 SASEGT. CDR3 in amino acids: CASSQLPGANVLTF. CDR3 nucleotide sequence: TGTGCCAGCAGTCAGTTACCTGGGGCCAACGTCCTGACTTTT.